Following are 4 T cell receptor beta chains from one sample sequenced in a study of graft-versus-host responses after intestinal transplantation. The repertoire was sequenced with immunoSEQ multiplex PCR; TCRdb's copy has only in-frame clones and lacks some. This sample has some 40,000 clones, with about 94% found just once. Their antigens are not known. Sequenced here: unstimulated CD8+ T cells sorted from spleen or lymph node cells, sampled before transplant. All receptors derive from a human donor who was the organ donor for an intestinal transplant.

V gene TRBV4-1 combines with J gene TRBJ2-6, with D unresolved. V was trimmed by 0 bases and J by 1 base, leaving 4 bases between them. CDR1 and CDR2 (germline): MGHRA, YSYEKL. CDR3 length: 15 residues. The CDR3 sequence is CASSQDRSGANVLTF. CDR3 in DNA: TGCGCCAGCAGCCAAGACAGATCTGGGGCCAACGTCCTGACTTTC.

The chain uses TRBV7-2 and TRBJ2-1; D tentatively fits TRBD1 or TRBD2 (6 bases each). CDR1 and CDR2 (germline): SGHTA, FQGNSA. There are 16 residues in the CDR3. Trimming left V 1 base short and J 3 bases short, with 13 bases between. CDR3 amino acids: CASSLGTAGLYNEQFF. CDR3 nucleotides: TGTGCCAGCAGCTTAGGGACAGCGGGCCTCTACAATGAGCAGTTCTTC.

This chain connects TRBV6-6 to TRBJ1-1; tentatively, D is TRBD1 (5 bases). Germline V gene sequence: CDR1 MNHNY, CDR2 SVGAGI (reference sequence). The CDR3 is 15 amino acids. Trimming took 7 bases from V and 5 from J, leaving 20 bases between them. CDR3 region: CASTYGLDGGTEAFF. As DNA, the CDR3 is TGTGCCAGCACCTATGGTCTTGACGGGGGGACTGAAGCTTTCTTT.

The chain is built from TRBV6-5 and TRBJ2-3; no clear D. Trimming stripped 5 bases from V and 1 base from J, with 4 bases between. Germline values: CDR1 MNHEY, CDR2 SVGAGI. This CDR3 is built from 12 residues. CDR3 bases: TGTGCCAGCAGTGAAGGCACAGATACGCAGTATTTT. Amino acid sequence: CASSEGTDTQYF.